The TCR beta chain described here comes from a study of vaccination effects on CD4 cells after COVID-19. Study-level points and caveats: In the late period after vaccination, infection- and vaccine-induced clones contracted markedly.

As for this clone: What it recognizes is unknown.

ViraFEST used viral peptide pools to expand antigen-specific CD4+ T cells before sequencing. Cultured cells yielded isolated CD4+ T cells after around 9 days. Vaccinated recipients, who were negative for nucleocapsid antibodies, had no history of SARS-CoV-2 infection. A density of approximately 2 million PBMC per well was used; these cells were cultured with 10 IU/ml IL-2 and around 9.6 ug/ml peptides. The data were produced by immunoSEQ multiplex PCR, yet TCRdb's version contains in-frame clones alone and is incomplete. The sample records 10,000 or so clones, about 76% being singletons. The TCR was taken from a human donor who received a COVID-19 vaccine. The sample consisted of CD4+ T cells from PBMCs cultured with HCoV-229E spike peptides, taken before COVID-19 vaccination.

The CDR3 loop reads CASSLTGVSYEQFF. The DNA of the CDR3 is TGTGCCAGCAGCTTAACCGGAGTCTCGTATGAGCAGTTCTTC. The chain combines TRBV7-3 with TRBJ2-1, with no clear D. Per the germline V gene, CDR1 is SGHTA and CDR2 is FQGTGA. V was clipped by 0 bases and J by 8 bases, with 11 bases between them. The CDR3 has 14 residues.